The sample holds many counts of the clone carrying this TCR beta chain. Its specificity is not known. As to time point: sample taken at primary tumor resection. Frozen PBMC, nontumor lung or tumor provided whole RNA, which was sequenced unsorted. TCRdb reprocessed the 5' RACE reads with MiXCR, giving one entry per CDR3 protein. The table shows about 100,000 distinct CDR3 sequences, with roughly 4.5% occurring only once. Germline V gene sequence: CDR1 KGHSH, CDR2 LQKENI. With 8 bases removed from V and 3 bases from J, the gap between germline ends came to 9 bases. The CDR3 is 12 residues long. This sample is part of a study of spatial heterogeneity in lung cancer. As for the study in general: The count of detected beta-chain sequences consistently exceeded that of alpha-chain sequences. Matched bulk RNA-seq provided a T cell module score, and TCR transcript counts in tumor regions correlated strongly with it.

Study-wide findings and caveats: Of the expanded TCRs, ubiquitous and regional counts tracked the counts of ubiquitous and regional nonsynonymous mutations, respectively. Expanded intratumoral alpha and beta TCR counts tracked tumor mutation counts.

This material consisted of lung tumor tissue, taken at surgery. The TCR sequence derives from a male donor with early-stage non-small cell lung cancer. The chain joins TRBV18 to TRBJ2-3, with no clear D. CDR3 region: CASSQRTDTQYF. CDR3 coding DNA: TGTGCCAGCAGCCAACGGACAGATACGCAGTATTTT.